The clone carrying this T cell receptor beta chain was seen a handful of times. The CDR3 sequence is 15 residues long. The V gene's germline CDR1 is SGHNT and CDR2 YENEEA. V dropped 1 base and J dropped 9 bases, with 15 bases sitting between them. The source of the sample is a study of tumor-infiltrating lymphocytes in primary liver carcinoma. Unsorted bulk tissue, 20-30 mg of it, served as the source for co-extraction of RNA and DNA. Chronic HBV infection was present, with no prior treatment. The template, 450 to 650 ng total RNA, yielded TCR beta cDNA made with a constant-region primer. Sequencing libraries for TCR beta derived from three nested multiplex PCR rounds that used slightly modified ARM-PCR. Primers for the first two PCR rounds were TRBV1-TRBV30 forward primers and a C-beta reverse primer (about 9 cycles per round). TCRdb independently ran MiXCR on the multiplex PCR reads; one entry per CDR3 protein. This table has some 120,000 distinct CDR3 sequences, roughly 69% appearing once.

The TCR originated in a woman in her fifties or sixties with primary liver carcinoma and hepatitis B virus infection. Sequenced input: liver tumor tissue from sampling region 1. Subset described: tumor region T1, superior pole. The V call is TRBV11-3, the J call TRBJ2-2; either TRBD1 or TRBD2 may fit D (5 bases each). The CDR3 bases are TGTGCCAGCAGCTTAGGGGGACCCCGTCCCAGGGAGCTGTTTTTT. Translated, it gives CASSLGGPRPRELFF.